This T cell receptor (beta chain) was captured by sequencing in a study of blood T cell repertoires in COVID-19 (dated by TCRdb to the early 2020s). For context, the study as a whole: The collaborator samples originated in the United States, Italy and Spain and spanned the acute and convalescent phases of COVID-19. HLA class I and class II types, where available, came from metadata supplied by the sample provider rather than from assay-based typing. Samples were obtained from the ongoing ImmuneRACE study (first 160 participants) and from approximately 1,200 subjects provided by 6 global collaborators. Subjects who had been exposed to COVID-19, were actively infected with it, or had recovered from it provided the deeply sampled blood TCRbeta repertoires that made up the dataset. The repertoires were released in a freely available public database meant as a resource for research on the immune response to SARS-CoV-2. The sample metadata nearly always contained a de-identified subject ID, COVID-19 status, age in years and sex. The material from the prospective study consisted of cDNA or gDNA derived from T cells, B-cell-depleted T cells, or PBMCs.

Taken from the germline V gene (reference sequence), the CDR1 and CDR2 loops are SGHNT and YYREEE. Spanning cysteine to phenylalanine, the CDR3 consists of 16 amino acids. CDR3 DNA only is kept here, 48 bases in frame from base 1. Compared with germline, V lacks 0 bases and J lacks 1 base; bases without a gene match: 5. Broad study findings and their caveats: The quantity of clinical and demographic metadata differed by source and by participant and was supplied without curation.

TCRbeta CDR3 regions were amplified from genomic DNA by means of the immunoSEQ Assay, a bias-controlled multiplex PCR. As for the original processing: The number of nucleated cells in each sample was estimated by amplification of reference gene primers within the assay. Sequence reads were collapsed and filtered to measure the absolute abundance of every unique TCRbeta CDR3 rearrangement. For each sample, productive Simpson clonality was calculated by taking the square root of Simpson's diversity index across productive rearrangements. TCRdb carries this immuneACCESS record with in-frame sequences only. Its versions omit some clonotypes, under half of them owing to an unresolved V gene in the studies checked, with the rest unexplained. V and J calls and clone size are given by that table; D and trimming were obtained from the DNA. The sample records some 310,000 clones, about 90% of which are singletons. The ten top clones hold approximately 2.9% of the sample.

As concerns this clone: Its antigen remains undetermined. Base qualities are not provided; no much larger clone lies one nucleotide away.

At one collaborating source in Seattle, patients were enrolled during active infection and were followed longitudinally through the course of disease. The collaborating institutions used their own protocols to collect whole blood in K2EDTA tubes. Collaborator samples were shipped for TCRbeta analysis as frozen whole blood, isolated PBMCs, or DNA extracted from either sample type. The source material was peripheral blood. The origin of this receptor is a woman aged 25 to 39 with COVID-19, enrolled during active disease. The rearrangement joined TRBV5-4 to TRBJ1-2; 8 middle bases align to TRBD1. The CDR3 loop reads CASSLDRGGVNYGYTF. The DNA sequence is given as TGTGCCAGCAGCTTGGACAGGGGGGGAGTTAACTATGGCTACACCTTC.